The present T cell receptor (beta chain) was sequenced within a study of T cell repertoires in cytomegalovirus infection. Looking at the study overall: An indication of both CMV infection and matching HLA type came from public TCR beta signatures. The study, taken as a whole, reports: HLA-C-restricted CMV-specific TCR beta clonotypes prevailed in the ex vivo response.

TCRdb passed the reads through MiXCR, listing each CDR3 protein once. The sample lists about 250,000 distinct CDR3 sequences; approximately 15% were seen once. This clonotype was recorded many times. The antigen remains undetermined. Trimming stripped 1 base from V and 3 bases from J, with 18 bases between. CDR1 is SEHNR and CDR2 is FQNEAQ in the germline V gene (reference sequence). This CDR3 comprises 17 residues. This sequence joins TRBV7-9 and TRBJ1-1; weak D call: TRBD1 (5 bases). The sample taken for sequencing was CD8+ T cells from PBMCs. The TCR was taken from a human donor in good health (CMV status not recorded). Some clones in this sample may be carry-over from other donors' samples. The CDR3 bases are TGTGCCAGCAGCTTAGGAGTAGGGGACCAGGTGGACACTGAAGCTTTCTTT. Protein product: CASSLGVGDQVDTEAFF.